This T cell receptor beta chain was recorded in a study of blood T cell repertoires in COVID-19. Across the whole study: T cells, B-cell-depleted T cells, or PBMCs provided the cDNA or gDNA that served as material.

TCRdb keeps only in-frame clones here, not all; method: immunoSEQ multiplex PCR. The sample comprises hundreds of thousands of clones, approximately 86% of which are singletons, and around 9% rests with the top ten. Participants' reported clinical history set cohort assignment. The recovered donors of Cohort 3 showed two negative PCRs, clearance, or symptom resolution. The CDR3 has 13 amino acids. The junction had 5 bases not matched to a gene; V was cut back by 5 bases and J by 5 bases. Sequenced: PBMCs or T cells enriched from blood (not recorded which). The chain couples TRBV12-3 or TRBV12-4 to TRBJ1-2; TRBD1 matches at 7 bases. The source is a woman aged 18-30 years who had recovered from COVID-19. The CDR3 spells CASSPDRRYGYTF. CDR3 coding DNA: TGTGCCAGCAGTCCGGACAGGCGGTATGGCTACACCTTC.